Presented here are 24 T cell receptor beta chains from one specimen sequenced in a study of CD8+CD57+ T cells in acquired aplastic anemia. Profiling that covered TCR beta VDJ and CDR3 relied on genomic DNA as its template. TCRdb used MiXCR to reprocess the reads, holding one entry per CDR3 protein. The sample lists around 160,000 distinct CDR3 sequences; around 48% were seen once. CD8+CD57+ cell expansion, shown by flow cytometry, had occurred in the patients selected for sequencing. Specimen: sorted CD4+, CD8+, or CD8+CD57+ T cells (not recorded which) from PBMCs. The receptors come from a human donor with aplastic anemia.

This clonotype was detected ten times or more. The chain employs TRBV19 and TRBJ2-3, with D possibly being TRBD1 or TRBD2 (5 bases each). The V gene's germline CDR1 is LNHDA and CDR2 SQIVND (reference sequence). With 9 bases removed from V and 3 bases from J, the gap between germline ends came to 13 bases. There are 13 residues in the CDR3. In nucleotides, the CDR3 is TGTGCCAGCAGCCGGGGCTTGACAGATACGCAGTATTTT. Protein sequence: CASSRGLTDTQYF.

V usage is TRBV29-1 and J usage is TRBJ2-3; D not certain. Germline V gives CDR1 SQVTM, CDR2 ANQGSEA. The CDR3 consists of 13 residues. Trimming took off 5 bases at V and 2 bases at J, with 11 bases between the two ends. CDR3 region: CSVSGRITDTQYF. The CDR3 DNA sequence: TGCAGCGTTTCTGGGCGGATCACAGATACGCAGTATTTT.

This clonotype was seen repeatedly, ten times or more. The chain carries TRBV6-1 and TRBJ1-2; the match to TRBD1 covers 7 bases. V was pared by 6 bases and J by 2 bases, with 6 bases of the junction left unmatched. Germline V gives CDR1 MNHNS, CDR2 SASEGT. The CDR3 sequence is 14 residues long. In DNA, the CDR3 is TGTGCCAGCAGGGGGACAGACCCAAACTATGGCTACACCTTC. Its protein is CASRGTDPNYGYTF.

This sequence joins TRBV2 and TRBJ1-2, with D unresolved. In germline, CDR1 is SNHLY, CDR2 FYNNEI. V gave up 6 bases and J gave up 3 bases, with 11 bases separating them. The CDR3 is made up of 13 amino acids. The CDR3 region is CASSADTYYGYTF. Here the CDR3 DNA reads TGTGCCAGCAGCGCTGACACATACTATGGCTACACCTTC. The full variable domain, completed using reference TRBV2 and TRBJ1-2, is EPEVTQTPSHQVTQMGQEVILRCVPISNHLYFYWYRQILGQKVEFLVSFYNNEISEKSEIFDDQFSVERPDGSNFTLKIRSTKLEDSAMYFCASSADTYYGYTFGSGTRLTVV.

The chain joins TRBV19 to TRBJ1-1, with 8 bases aligning to TRBD1. Germline V gene sequence: CDR1 LNHDA, CDR2 SQIVND (reference sequence). The CDR3 consists of 12 residues. J was trimmed by 5 bases and V by 10 bases; bases with no gene match: 6. The CDR3 reads CATRTGWTEAFF. In nucleotides, the CDR3 is TGTGCCACAAGGACAGGGTGGACTGAAGCTTTCTTT.

The rearrangement uses TRBV5-1 and TRBJ2-6; D gene ambiguous. Germline CDR1 and CDR2: SGHRS and YFSETQ. This CDR3 contains 15 residues. V lost 0 bases and J lost 8, with 12 bases in between. This CDR3 is CASSLETVSPNVLTF. CDR3 nucleotide sequence: TGCGCCAGCAGCTTGGAAACAGTCTCACCCAACGTCCTGACTTTC.

At least ten counts were recorded for this clonotype. V is TRBV11-3 and J is TRBJ1-3, with a possible D match to TRBD1 (5 bases). Trimming removed 3 bases from V and 0 bases from J, with 9 bases in between. In germline, CDR1 is SGHNT, CDR2 YENEEA. The CDR3 totals 15 residues. CDR3 loop: CASSLGRRSGNTIYF. Written as DNA, the CDR3 is TGTGCCAGCAGCTTGGGACGGCGCTCTGGAAACACCATATATTTT.

This chain joins TRBV4-1 and TRBJ2-7, with D perhaps TRBD1 (6 bases). CDR3 length equals 13 residues. CDR1 is MGHRA and CDR2 is YSYEKL in the germline V gene. The V end lost 1 base, the J end lost 6 bases, and 10 bases lay between the germline ends. The CDR3: CASSQAQGIEQYF. The CDR3 nucleotides are TGCGCCAGCAGCCAAGCTCAGGGGATCGAGCAGTACTTC.

This clonotype was observed many times. This chain joins TRBV5-6 and TRBJ2-5, with a weak D call TRBD1 (6 bases). The CDR3 has 13 amino acids. Trimming stripped 4 bases from V and 5 bases from J, with 12 bases between. Germline CDR1 reads SGHDT; CDR2 reads YYEEEE. The CDR3, as DNA: TGTGCCAGCAGCACGGGACATGGGGAGACCCAGTACTTC. Protein product: CASSTGHGETQYF.

This chain joins TRBV25-1 and TRBJ1-1, with 9 bases matching TRBD1. V shed 2 bases and J 0 bases; nucleotides not matched to a gene: 10. The CDR3 extends over 18 amino acids. Germline V lookup: CDR1 MGHDK, CDR2 SYGVNS. The CDR3 reads CASSEGTGIIGMNTEAFF. The CDR3 bases are TGTGCCAGCAGTGAAGGGACAGGGATAATTGGGATGAACACTGAAGCTTTCTTT.

For this clonotype: It may be a read error: a sequence one base away is much more abundant. The rearrangement joins TRBV6-1 to TRBJ2-7, with D unclear. V was trimmed by 5 bases and J by 3 bases, leaving 14 bases between them. This CDR3 region has 14 residues. Germline lookup yields CDR1 MNHNS and CDR2 SASEGT. CDR3 sequence reads: CASSTPETIYEQYF. DNA for the CDR3: TGTGCCAGCAGTACCCCCGAGACCATCTACGAGCAGTACTTC.

This chain connects TRBV20-1 to TRBJ1-5, with 8 bases identical to TRBD1. CDR1 is DFQATT, CDR2 SNEGSKA, per germline (reference sequence). V was pared by 4 bases and J by 0 bases, with 5 bases of the junction left unmatched. The CDR3 covers 15 residues. The CDR3 DNA reads TGCAGTGCTACAACGGACAGGGCTAGCAATCAGCCCCAGCATTTT. Translating it yields CSATTDRASNQPQHF.

This clonotype has ten or more counts. The chain uses TRBV9 and TRBJ1-1; D is undetermined. V lost 4 bases to trimming and J lost 1 base, with 11 bases between them. CDR1 is SGDLS and CDR2 is YYNGEE in the germline V gene. CDR3 length: 14 amino acids. The CDR3 DNA is TGTGCCAGCAGCCCGGTAGGGCCGAACACTGAAGCTTTCTTT. It encodes CASSPVGPNTEAFF.

The rearrangement links TRBV7-8 to TRBJ2-7; maybe TRBD1 (6 bases). CDR1 is SGHVS, CDR2 FQNEAQ, per germline. CDR3 size: 13 residues. Trimming took off 3 bases at V and 3 bases at J, with 9 bases between the two ends. The CDR3 DNA is TGTGCCAGCAGCTTGGGACAACACTACGAGCAGTACTTC. Its protein is CASSLGQHYEQYF.

This chain connects TRBV14 to TRBJ2-5; possibly TRBD1 for D (6 bases). CDR3 length: 15 residues. V lost 3 bases and J lost 2, with 13 bases in between. CDR1 and CDR2 from the germline V gene are SGHDN and FVKESK. CDR3 nucleotide sequence: TGTGCCAGCAGCCAGGCCCTGGGGGCGCAAGAGACCCAGTACTTC. Amino acid sequence: CASSQALGAQETQYF.

This chain connects TRBV9 to TRBJ1-6; 12 bases are shared with TRBD1. The CDR3 has 19 amino acids. Germline assignment: CDR1 SGDLS and CDR2 YYNGEE. The V gene end was trimmed by 4 bases and the J gene end by 3 bases; junction bases not matched to a gene: 11. The CDR3 sequence: CASSTRGTGGADYNSPLHF. The CDR3, as DNA: TGTGCCAGCAGCACACGTGGGACAGGGGGCGCGGACTATAATTCACCCCTCCACTTT.

The chain couples TRBV6-2 or TRBV6-3 to TRBJ2-3, with no clear D. The V gene lost 4 bases and the J gene lost 3 bases, with 5 bases spanning the gap. This CDR3 has 12 amino acids. Germline V gene sequence: CDR1 MNHEY, CDR2 SVGEGT. This CDR3 is CASSWGTDTQYF. CDR3 sequence (DNA): TGTGCCAGCAGTTGGGGAACAGATACGCAGTATTTT.

The chain recombines TRBV15 with TRBJ1-2; possible D gene TRBD1, 6 bases. The CDR3 totals 15 residues. Trimming left V 0 bases short and J 2 bases short, with 10 bases between. From germline, CDR1 is LNHNV and CDR2 YYDKDF (reference sequence). The CDR3 region is CATSRDPTGNYGYTF. CDR3 in DNA: TGTGCCACCAGCAGAGATCCAACAGGGAACTATGGCTACACCTTC. The full variable domain, with the rest looked up from reference TRBV15 and TRBJ1-2, is DAMVIQNPRYQVTQFGKPVTLSCSQTLNHNVMYWYQQKSSQAPKLLFHYYDKDFNNEADTPDNFQSRRPNTSFCFLDIRSPGLGDTAMYLCATSRDPTGNYGYTFGSGTRLTVV.

This chain uses TRBV2 with TRBJ2-7; maybe TRBD2 (6 bases). V was trimmed by 5 bases and J by 6 bases, leaving 17 bases between them. This CDR3 region has 14 residues. Per germline, CDR1 SNHLY and CDR2 FYNNEI. The CDR3, as DNA: TGTGCCAGCAGTATAGACCAGGGAGGAGGCGAGCAGTACTTC. The encoded protein is CASSIDQGGGEQYF. Together with reference TRBV2 and TRBJ2-7, the CDR3 gives the full variable domain: EPEVTQTPSHQVTQMGQEVILRCVPISNHLYFYWYRQILGQKVEFLVSFYNNEISEKSEIFDDQFSVERPDGSNFTLKIRSTKLEDSAMYFCASSIDQGGGEQYFGPGTRLTVT.

Note on this clonotype: The junction departs from germline at one end; a sequencing error may be responsible. The V call is TRBV2, the J call TRBJ2-3, with 8 positions matching TRBD2. CDR1 and CDR2 (germline): SNHLY, FYNNEI. The CDR3 contains 16 residues. CDR3 sequence reads: CATSDSSTSETDTQYF. The CDR3 DNA sequence: TGTGCCACCAGTGATTCGTCGACTAGCGAGACAGATACGCAGTATTTT.

The chain carries TRBV25-1 and TRBJ1-1, with D possibly TRBD1 on 6 matching bases. The CDR3 spans 13 residues. Trimming left V 6 bases short and J 5 bases short, with 13 bases between. CDR1 MGHDK and CDR2 SYGVNS come from the germline V gene. The CDR3 bases are TGTGCCAGCAGCTACAGGGTAGAAACTGAAGCTTTCTTT. Its protein is CASSYRVETEAFF.

This clonotype has a count of ten or more. The chain joins TRBV24-1 to TRBJ1-1, with 7 bases aligning to TRBD1. The trim removed 8 bases at V and 3 bases at J, leaving 5 bases unmatched. Germline V CDR1 and CDR2: KGHDR, SFDVKD. The CDR3 has 13 residues. The CDR3 nucleotides read TGTGCCACCAATACAGGGGCGGACACTGAAGCTTTCTTT. Protein: CATNTGADTEAFF.

The chain recombines TRBV6-5 with TRBJ2-2; the D is unclear. This CDR3 region has 12 residues. Trimming took 2 bases from V and 3 from J, leaving 1 base between them. Looked up from germline, CDR1 is MNHEY and CDR2 is SVGAGI. CDR3 amino acids: CASSYHTGELFF. The CDR3 bases are TGTGCCAGCAGTTACCACACCGGGGAGCTGTTTTTT.

The chain is built from TRBV29-1 and TRBJ1-4; 7 bases line up with TRBD1. V was pared by 1 base and J by 6 bases, with 5 bases of the junction left unmatched. The CDR3 consists of 14 residues. Germline V gene lookup returns CDR1 SQVTM and CDR2 ANQGSEA. The CDR3 region has the DNA TGCAGCGTTGAAGGTGGACAGGATTATGAAAAACTGTTTTTT. This encodes CSVEGGQDYEKLFF.